The T cell receptor beta chain described here comes from a study of blood T cell repertoires in COVID-19. As originally analysed: Scientists estimated how many nucleated cells there were by amplifying reference gene primers. Clones were sequenced by immunoSEQ multiplex PCR, and TCRdb holds only the in-frame ones, with some missing. From that table come the V and J calls and clone size; the DNA was used to work out D and trimming. Of some 160,000 clones in the sample, 88% are singletons; the top ten hold approximately 6.6%. Participants were aged about 18 to 100 years, lived in over 20 US areas, and enrolled virtually. Germline trimming cut 4 bases from V and 1 base from J; bases unmatched to any gene: 11. This CDR3 comprises 17 residues. The germline CDR1 and CDR2 sequences are SGHVS and FNYEAQ.

This chain links TRBV7-6 with TRBJ1-1, with 8 bases aligning to TRBD1. The specimen was PBMCs or T cells enriched from blood (not recorded which). The receptor was derived from a woman between 50 and 59 years old who had recovered from COVID-19. CDR3 sequence (DNA): TGTGCCAGCAGCTCCTCTTCCCGACAGGGGTCGAACACTGAAGCTTTCTTT. Its protein is CASSSSSRQGSNTEAFF.